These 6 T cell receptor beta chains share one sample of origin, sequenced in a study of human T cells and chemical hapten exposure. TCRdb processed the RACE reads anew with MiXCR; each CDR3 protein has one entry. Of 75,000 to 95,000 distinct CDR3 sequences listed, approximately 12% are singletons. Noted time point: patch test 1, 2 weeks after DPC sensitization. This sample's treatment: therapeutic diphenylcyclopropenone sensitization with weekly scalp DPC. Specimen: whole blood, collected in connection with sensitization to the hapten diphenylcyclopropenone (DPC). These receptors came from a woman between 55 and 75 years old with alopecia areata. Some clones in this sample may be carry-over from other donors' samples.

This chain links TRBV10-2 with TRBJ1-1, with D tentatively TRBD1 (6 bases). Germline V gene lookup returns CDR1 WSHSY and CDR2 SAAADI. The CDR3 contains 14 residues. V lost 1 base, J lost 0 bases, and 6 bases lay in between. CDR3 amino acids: CASSEYRVNTEAFF. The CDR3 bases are TGCGCCAGCAGTGAGTACAGGGTGAACACTGAAGCTTTCTTT.

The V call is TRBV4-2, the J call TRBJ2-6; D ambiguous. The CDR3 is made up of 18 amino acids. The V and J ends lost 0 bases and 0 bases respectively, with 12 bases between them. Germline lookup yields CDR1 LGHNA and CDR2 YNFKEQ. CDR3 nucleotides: TGTGCCAGCAGCCAAGACCACATCACTTACTCTGGGGCCAACGTCCTGACTTTC. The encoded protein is CASSQDHITYSGANVLTF.

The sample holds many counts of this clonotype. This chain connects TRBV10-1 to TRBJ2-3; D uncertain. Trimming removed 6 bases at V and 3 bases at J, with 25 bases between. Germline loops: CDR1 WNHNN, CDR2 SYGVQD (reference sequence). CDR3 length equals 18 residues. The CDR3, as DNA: TGCGCCAGCAGCGCCCTTCGGGCCCGGGTGGCCGGGACAGATACGCAGTATTTT. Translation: CASSALRARVAGTDTQYF.

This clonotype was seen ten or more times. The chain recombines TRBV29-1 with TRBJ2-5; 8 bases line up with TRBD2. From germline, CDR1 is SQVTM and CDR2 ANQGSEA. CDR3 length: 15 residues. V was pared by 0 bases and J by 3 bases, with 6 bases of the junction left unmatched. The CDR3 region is CSVEDWTSLEETQYF. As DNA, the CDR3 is TGCAGCGTTGAAGATTGGACTAGCTTAGAAGAGACCCAGTACTTC.

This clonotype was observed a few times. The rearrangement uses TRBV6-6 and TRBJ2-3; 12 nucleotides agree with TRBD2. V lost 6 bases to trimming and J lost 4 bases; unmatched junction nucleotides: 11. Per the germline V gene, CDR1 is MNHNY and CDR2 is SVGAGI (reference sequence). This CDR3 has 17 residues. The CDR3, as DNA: TGTGCCAGCAGATCCCCTACTAGCGGGGGGATCGCAGATACGCAGTATTTT. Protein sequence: CASRSPTSGGIADTQYF.

CDR3 nucleotides: TGCAGTGCTTTCTCCCCAGGGGGGGATGAAAAACTGTTTTTT. Translating gives CSAFSPGGDEKLFF. The chain links TRBV20-1 to TRBJ1-4, with 7 bases fitting TRBD1. Germline V gene sequence: CDR1 DFQATT, CDR2 SNEGSKA (reference sequence). The CDR3 contains 14 residues. V shed 5 bases and J 6 bases; nucleotides not matched to a gene: 9.